This T cell receptor (beta chain) was found in a study of Graves' ophthalmopathy and Graves' hyperthyroidism. Transcripts of RNA were the source for amplifying TCR beta CDR3 regions. Investigators did first-round RT-PCR with HTBI primers, then second-round multiplex PCR. In TCRdb, the multiplex PCR reads were re-called with MiXCR into one record per CDR3 protein. Found here are approximately 1.2 million distinct CDR3 sequences, about 36% of them singletons; the top ten hold 11%. This clonotype was seen a few times. The V segment lost 2 bases and the J segment 4 bases; nucleotides outside the gene matches: 5. The CDR3 is 16 amino acids. Germline V gene data show CDR1 as SGHNT and CDR2 as YYREEE (reference sequence).

The source is an adult man with Graves' hyperthyroidism. The chain is built from TRBV5-4 and TRBJ2-2, with 10 bases that match TRBD2. Sequenced: peripheral blood or thyroid tissue (not recorded which). For the CDR3, the DNA is TGTGCCAGCAGCTTCGGGGCTAGCGGGGGCACCGGGGAGCTGTTTTTT. Amino acids: CASSFGASGGTGELFF.